These 16 T cell receptor beta chains came from one sample sequenced in a study of blood T cell repertoires in COVID-19. Repertoires were generated with immunoSEQ multiplex PCR, while TCRdb's copy carries only in-frame clones and drops some. Among fewer than 250,000 clones listed, around 81% were seen once. The sequenced material came from peripheral blood. Every receptor here comes from a woman aged 55-69 years with active or convalescent COVID-19.

The chain uses TRBV6-5 and TRBJ1-2, with a tentative D call TRBD1 (6 bases). Germline loops: CDR1 MNHEY, CDR2 SVGAGI. V was pared by 7 bases and J by 8 bases, with 17 bases between. The CDR3 has 13 amino acids. DNA for the CDR3: TGTGCCAGCATTCAAGGGGGGGTGTCGGGCTACACCTTC. This translates into CASIQGGVSGYTF.

The chain couples TRBV4-1 to TRBJ2-1; D unclear. Germline-derived CDR1 and CDR2 are MGHRA and YSYEKL. The CDR3 is 14 amino acids. Between the trimmed V and J ends, which lost 0 bases and 4 bases, there was a span of 7 bases. The CDR3, as DNA: TGCGCCAGCAGCCAAGATCCCTCTTACAATGAGCAGTTCTTC. Residues: CASSQDPSYNEQFF.

Concerning this clone itself: Distinct nucleotide sequences in the sample also encode this CDR3. This chain uses TRBV18 with TRBJ1-1, with a tentative D call TRBD1 (6 bases). The CDR3 is 13 amino acids. V was pared by 3 bases and J by 3 bases, with 8 bases between. The V gene's germline CDR1 is KGHSH and CDR2 LQKENI. The CDR3 nucleotides are TGTGCCAGCTCACCGACAGGCGACACTGAAGCTTTCTTT. Translated: CASSPTGDTEAFF.

The rearrangement links TRBV11-1 to TRBJ2-1; 8 nucleotides agree with TRBD2. CDR3 length: 16 amino acids. CDR1 is SGHAT and CDR2 is FQDESV in the germline V gene (reference sequence). V was pared by 6 bases and J by 0 bases, with 7 bases of the junction left unmatched. CDR3 bases: TGTGCCAGCAGGTCTAGCGGGCTGAGCTCCTACAATGAGCAGTTCTTC. This gives the protein CASRSSGLSSYNEQFF.

The V gene is TRBV2, the J gene TRBJ2-7; tentatively, D is TRBD1 (6 bases). V lost 4 bases to trimming and J lost 6 bases, with 16 bases between them. CDR3 size: 14 residues. Germline values: CDR1 SNHLY, CDR2 FYNNEI. The CDR3 protein is CASSAGTSRPEQYV. The CDR3 DNA sequence: TGTGCCAGCAGTGCTGGGACAAGCCGCCCCGAGCAGTACGTC.

The CDR3 region has the DNA TGCGCCAGCAGCCAACCGAGGGAACTCGGAAACACCATATATTTT. Translating it yields CASSQPRELGNTIYF. The genes are TRBV4-1 and TRBJ1-3; D gene unclear. The germline V gene encodes CDR1 MGHRA and CDR2 YSYEKL. V lost 2 bases and J lost 4, with 12 bases in between. This CDR3 spans 15 amino acids.

The V and J genes are TRBV7-2 and TRBJ2-7; perhaps TRBD2 as D (6 bases). Germline assignment: CDR1 SGHTA and CDR2 FQGNSA. The CDR3 length is 15 residues. V lost 4 bases, J lost 3 bases, and 16 bases lay in between. As DNA, the CDR3 is TGTGCCAGCAGCTGCGGTGGAGGGGACCTCTACGAGCAGTACGTC. Amino acids: CASSCGGGDLYEQYV.

This chain uses TRBV29-1 with TRBJ2-3; tentatively, D is TRBD2 (6 bases). V shed 3 bases and J shed 0 bases, with 16 bases lying between them. CDR3 size: 16 residues. CDR1 and CDR2 (germline): SQVTM, ANQGSEA. The CDR3 region has the DNA TGCAGCGTTGAGGGGACTTCAACCGCTAGCACAGATACGCAGTATTTT. Its translation: CSVEGTSTASTDTQYF.

There are a few counts of this clone. The rearrangement uses TRBV6-1 and TRBJ1-2; D not certain. Germline loops: CDR1 MNHNS, CDR2 SASEGT. The germline V and J ends were trimmed by 2 bases and 8 bases, with 15 bases remaining between them. The CDR3 extends over 14 amino acids. The CDR3 loop is CASSEMWQNTGYTF. In nucleotides, the CDR3 is TGTGCCAGCAGTGAAATGTGGCAGAATACCGGCTACACCTTC.

This chain links TRBV29-1 with TRBJ2-2; 10 bases match TRBD2. The CDR3 has 13 amino acids. V trimming: 7 bases; J trimming: 9 bases; junction bases outside the gene matches: 8. CDR1 and CDR2 from the germline V gene are SQVTM and ANQGSEA. CDR3 coding DNA: TGCAGCGCCCTAGCGGGAGTAGGGTGGGAGCTGTTTTTT. Amino acids: CSALAGVGWELFF.

The V call is TRBV7-9, the J call TRBJ2-1; D remains ambiguous. Germline CDR1 is SEHNR and CDR2 is FQNEAQ (reference sequence). The length of the CDR3 is 14 residues. The V gene lost 4 bases and the J gene lost 2 bases, with 9 bases spanning the gap. DNA of the CDR3: TGTGCCAGCAGCTCAGTTCACCCCTACAATGAGCAGTTCTTC. Protein sequence: CASSSVHPYNEQFF.

V gene TRBV24-1 combines with J gene TRBJ2-1, with 10 bases lining up with TRBD2. This CDR3 comprises 13 residues. J gave up 2 bases and V 10 bases, and 1 base lay outside the gene matches. Germline V gene lookup returns CDR1 KGHDR and CDR2 SFDVKD. In nucleotides, the CDR3 is TGTGCCACAACTAGCGGGGCCTACAATGAGCAGTTCTTC. Amino acid sequence: CATTSGAYNEQFF.

The chain employs TRBV5-4 and TRBJ2-5; TRBD2 matches at 7 bases. Germline values: CDR1 SGHNT, CDR2 YYREEE (reference sequence). V was clipped by 0 bases and J by 4 bases; unmatched bases: 6. CDR3 length equals 15 residues. The CDR3 loop is CASSLGVREAETQYF. In DNA, the CDR3 is TGTGCCAGCAGCTTGGGGGTACGGGAGGCAGAGACCCAGTACTTC.

V usage is TRBV20-1 and J usage is TRBJ2-7; 7 bases are shared with TRBD2. This CDR3 contains 13 residues. Germline CDR1 is DFQATT and CDR2 is SNEGSKA (reference sequence). V trimming: 3 bases; J trimming: 4 bases; junction bases outside the gene matches: 6. As DNA, the CDR3 is TGCAGTGCTAGTGACCTAGCGGCTTACGAGCAGTACTTC. It specifies CSASDLAAYEQYF.

The chain carries TRBV2 and TRBJ2-1; possibly TRBD2 for D (5 bases). Germline lookup yields CDR1 SNHLY and CDR2 FYNNEI. V lost 7 bases, J lost 0 bases, and 22 bases lay in between. CDR3 size: 18 residues. Here the CDR3 DNA reads TGTGCCAGCACCATCTTCGGGAATAGAAAGGGCTCCTACAATGAGCAGTTCTTC. It codes for CASTIFGNRKGSYNEQFF.

The J gene is TRBJ1-1, the V gene TRBV18, with a tentative D call TRBD1 (5 bases). Germline lookup yields CDR1 KGHSH and CDR2 LQKENI. The CDR3 is 15 amino acids. Between the trimmed V and J ends, which lost 2 bases and 4 bases, there was a span of 14 bases. The CDR3 region is CASSPRSQEGTEAFF. The CDR3 region has the DNA TGTGCCAGCTCACCAAGATCACAGGAGGGCACTGAAGCTTTCTTT.